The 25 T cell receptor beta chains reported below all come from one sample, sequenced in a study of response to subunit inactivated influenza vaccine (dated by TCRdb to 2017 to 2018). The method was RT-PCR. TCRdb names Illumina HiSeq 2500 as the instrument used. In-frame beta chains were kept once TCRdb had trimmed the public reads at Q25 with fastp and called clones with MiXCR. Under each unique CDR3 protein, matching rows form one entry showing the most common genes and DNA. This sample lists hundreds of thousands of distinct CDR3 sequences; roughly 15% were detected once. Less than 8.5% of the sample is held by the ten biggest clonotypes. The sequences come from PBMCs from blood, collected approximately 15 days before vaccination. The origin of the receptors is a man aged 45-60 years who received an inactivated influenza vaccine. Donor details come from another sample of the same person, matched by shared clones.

This CDR3 reads CASTRGERTNEKLFF. The CDR3 bases are TGTGCCAGCACCCGAGGGGAGAGAACTAATGAAAAACTGTTTTTT. V is TRBV12-3 or TRBV12-4 and J is TRBJ1-4; the D gene is possibly TRBD1 (5 bases). Trimming took off 7 bases at V and 1 base at J, with 13 bases between the two ends. This CDR3 region has 15 residues.

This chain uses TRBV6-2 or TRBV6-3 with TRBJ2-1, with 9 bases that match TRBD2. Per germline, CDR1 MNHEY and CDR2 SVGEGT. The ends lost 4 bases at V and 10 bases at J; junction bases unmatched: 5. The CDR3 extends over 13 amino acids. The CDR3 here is CASSSASGKEQFF. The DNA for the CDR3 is TGTGCCAGCAGTTCAGCTAGCGGGAAAGAGCAGTTCTTC.

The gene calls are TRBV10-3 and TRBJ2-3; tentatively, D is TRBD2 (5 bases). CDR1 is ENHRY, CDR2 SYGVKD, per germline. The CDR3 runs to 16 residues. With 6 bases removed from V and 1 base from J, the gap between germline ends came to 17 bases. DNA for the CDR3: TGTGCCATCAGACAAGCCTCGGGGAGAGGCACAGATACGCAGTATTTT. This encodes CAIRQASGRGTDTQYF.

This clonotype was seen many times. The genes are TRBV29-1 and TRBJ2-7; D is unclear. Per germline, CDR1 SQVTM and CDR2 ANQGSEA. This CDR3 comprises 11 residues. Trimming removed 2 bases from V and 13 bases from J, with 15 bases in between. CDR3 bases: TGCAGCGTTGAACAGGAGTTTGGCCAATACTTC. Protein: CSVEQEFGQYF.

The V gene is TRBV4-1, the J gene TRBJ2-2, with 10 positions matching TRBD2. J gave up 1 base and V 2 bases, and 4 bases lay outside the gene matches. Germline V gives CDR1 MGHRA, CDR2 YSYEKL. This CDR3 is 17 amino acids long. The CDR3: CASSQRASGRNTGELFF. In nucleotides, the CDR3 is TGCGCCAGCAGCCAACGGGCTAGCGGGAGGAACACCGGGGAGCTGTTTTTT.

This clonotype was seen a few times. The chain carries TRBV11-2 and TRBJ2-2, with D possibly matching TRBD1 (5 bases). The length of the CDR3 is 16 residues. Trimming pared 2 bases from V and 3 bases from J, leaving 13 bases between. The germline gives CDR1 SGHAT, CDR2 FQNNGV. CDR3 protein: CASSLLRQGYTGELFF. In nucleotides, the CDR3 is TGTGCCAGCAGCTTACTCCGGCAGGGCTACACCGGGGAGCTGTTTTTT.

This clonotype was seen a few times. The CDR3 DNA reads TGCGCCAGCAGCTTGTTACCTACAAGCTCCTACGAGCAGTACTTC. This sequence encodes CASSLLPTSSYEQYF. The chain employs TRBV5-1 and TRBJ2-7; D is unclear. This CDR3 spans 15 amino acids. Trimming removed 1 base at V and 0 bases at J, with 11 bases between. Germline lookup yields CDR1 SGHRS and CDR2 YFSETQ.

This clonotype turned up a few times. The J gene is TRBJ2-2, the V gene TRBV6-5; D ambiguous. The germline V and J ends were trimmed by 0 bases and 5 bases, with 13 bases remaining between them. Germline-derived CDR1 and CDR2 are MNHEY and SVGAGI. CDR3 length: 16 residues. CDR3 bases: TGTGCCAGCAGTTACTCGCCTCCTTTAGGGACCGGGGAGCTGTTTTTT. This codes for CASSYSPPLGTGELFF.

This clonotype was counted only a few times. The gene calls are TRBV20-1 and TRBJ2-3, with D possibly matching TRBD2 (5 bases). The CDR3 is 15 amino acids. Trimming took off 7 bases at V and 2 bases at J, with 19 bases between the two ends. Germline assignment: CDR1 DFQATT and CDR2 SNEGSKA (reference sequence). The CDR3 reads CSVEDRGKVTDTQYF. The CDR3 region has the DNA TGCAGTGTTGAAGATCGGGGTAAGGTCACAGATACGCAGTATTTT.

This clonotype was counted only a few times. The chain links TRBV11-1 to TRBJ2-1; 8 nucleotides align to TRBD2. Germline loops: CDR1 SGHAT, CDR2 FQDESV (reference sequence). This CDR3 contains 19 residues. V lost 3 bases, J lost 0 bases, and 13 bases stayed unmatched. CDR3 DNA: TGTGCCAGCAGCTTCATATGGGGGGACGGGACTAGCTCCTACAATGAGCAGTTCTTC. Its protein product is CASSFIWGDGTSSYNEQFF.

In nucleotides, the CDR3 is TGCGCCAGCAGCTTACGACTAGCGGTTCCTGGTACCCAGTACTTC. Amino acid sequence: CASSLRLAVPGTQYF. V gene TRBV5-1 combines with J gene TRBJ2-5; 9 nucleotides match TRBD2. CDR3 length: 15 amino acids. Germline CDR1 reads SGHRS; CDR2 reads YFSETQ. The V gene end was trimmed by 2 bases and the J gene end by 8 bases; junction bases not matched to a gene: 10.

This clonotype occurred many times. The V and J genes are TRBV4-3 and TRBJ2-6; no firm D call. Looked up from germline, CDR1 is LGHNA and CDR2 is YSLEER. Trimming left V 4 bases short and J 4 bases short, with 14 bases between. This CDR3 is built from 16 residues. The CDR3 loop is CASSLSPNLGANVLTF. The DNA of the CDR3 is TGCGCCAGCAGCCTCTCCCCTAATTTGGGGGCCAACGTCCTGACTTTC.

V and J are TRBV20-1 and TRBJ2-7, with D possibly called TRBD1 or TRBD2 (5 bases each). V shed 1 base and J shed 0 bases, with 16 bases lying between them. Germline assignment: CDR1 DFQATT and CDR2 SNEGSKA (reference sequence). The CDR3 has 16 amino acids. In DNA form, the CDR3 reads TGCAGTGCTAGAGTTTTTGCAGCAGGGACCTCCTACGAGCAGTACTTC. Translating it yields CSARVFAAGTSYEQYF.

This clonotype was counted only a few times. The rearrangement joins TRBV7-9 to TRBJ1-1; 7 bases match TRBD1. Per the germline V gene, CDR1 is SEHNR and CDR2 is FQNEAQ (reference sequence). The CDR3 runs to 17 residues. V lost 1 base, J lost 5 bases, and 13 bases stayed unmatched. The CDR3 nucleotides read TGTGCCAGCAGCTTAGTTTTTTTGGGCAGGGGGGATACTGAAGCTTTCTTT. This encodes CASSLVFLGRGDTEAFF.

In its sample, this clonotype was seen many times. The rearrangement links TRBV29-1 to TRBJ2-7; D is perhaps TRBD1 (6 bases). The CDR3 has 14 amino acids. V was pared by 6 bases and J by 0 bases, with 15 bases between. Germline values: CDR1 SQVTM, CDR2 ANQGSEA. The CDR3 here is CSVLKDRTSYEQYF. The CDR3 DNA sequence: TGCAGCGTCCTGAAGGACAGAACCTCCTACGAGCAGTACTTC.

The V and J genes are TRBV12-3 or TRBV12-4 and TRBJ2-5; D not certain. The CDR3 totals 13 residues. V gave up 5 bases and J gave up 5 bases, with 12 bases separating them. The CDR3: CASSHDTRETQYF. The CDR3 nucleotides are TGTGCCAGCAGTCATGACACCCGGGAGACCCAGTACTTC.

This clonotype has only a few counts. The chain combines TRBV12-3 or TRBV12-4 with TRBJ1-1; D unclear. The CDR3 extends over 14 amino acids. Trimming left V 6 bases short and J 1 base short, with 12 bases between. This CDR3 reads CASSPGRTNTEAFF. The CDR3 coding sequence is TGTGCCAGCAGCCCTGGGCGGACGAACACTGAAGCTTTCTTT.

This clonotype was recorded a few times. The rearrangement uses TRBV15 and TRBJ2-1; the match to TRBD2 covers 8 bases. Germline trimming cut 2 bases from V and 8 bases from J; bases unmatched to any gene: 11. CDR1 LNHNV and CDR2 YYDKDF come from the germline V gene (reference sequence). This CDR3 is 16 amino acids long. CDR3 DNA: TGTGCCACCAGCAGATCATACGGGACTAGTCTCCATGAGCAGTTCTTC. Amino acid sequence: CATSRSYGTSLHEQFF.

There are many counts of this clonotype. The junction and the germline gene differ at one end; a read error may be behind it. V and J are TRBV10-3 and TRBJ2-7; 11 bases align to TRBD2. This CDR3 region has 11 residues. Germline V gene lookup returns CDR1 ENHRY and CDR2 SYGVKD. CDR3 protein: CARDASGRLDF. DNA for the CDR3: TGTGCCAGAGACGCTAGCGGGAGGTTGGACTTC.

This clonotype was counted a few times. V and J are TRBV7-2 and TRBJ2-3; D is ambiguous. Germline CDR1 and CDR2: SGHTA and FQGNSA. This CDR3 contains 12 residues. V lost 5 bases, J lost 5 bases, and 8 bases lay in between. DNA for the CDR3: TGTGCCAGCAGCCTTATGGGAGATACGCAGTATTTT. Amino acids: CASSLMGDTQYF.

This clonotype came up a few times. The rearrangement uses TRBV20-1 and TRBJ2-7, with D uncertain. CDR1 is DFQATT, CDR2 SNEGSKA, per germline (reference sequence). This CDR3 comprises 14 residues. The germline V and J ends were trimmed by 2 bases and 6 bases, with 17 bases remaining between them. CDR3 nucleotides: TGCAGTGCTAGATCTCCCGGACCGCCGTTCGAGCAGTACTTC. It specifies CSARSPGPPFEQYF.

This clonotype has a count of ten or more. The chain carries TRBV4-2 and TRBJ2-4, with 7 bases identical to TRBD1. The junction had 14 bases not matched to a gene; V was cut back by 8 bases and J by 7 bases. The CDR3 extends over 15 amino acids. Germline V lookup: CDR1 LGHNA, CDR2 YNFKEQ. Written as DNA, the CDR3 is TGTGCCAGCTCTCTTCAGGGGGAAAAAGGGAACATTCAGTACTTC. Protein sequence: CASSLQGEKGNIQYF.

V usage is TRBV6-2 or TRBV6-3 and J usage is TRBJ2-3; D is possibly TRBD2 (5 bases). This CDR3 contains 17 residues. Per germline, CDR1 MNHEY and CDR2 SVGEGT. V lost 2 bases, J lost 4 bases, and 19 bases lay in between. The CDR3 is CASSYVSPYSGADTQYF. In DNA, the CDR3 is TGTGCCAGCAGTTACGTCTCACCTTACAGCGGCGCAGATACGCAGTATTTT.

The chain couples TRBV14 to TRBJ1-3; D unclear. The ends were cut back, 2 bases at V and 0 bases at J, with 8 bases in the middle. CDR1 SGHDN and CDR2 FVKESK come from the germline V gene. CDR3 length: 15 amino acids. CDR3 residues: CASSQRSNSGNTIYF. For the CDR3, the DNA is TGTGCCAGCAGCCAACGCTCTAACTCTGGAAACACCATATATTTT. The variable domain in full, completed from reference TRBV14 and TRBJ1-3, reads EAGVTQFPSHSVIEKGQTVTLRCDPISGHDNLYWYRRVMGKEIKFLLHFVKESKQDESGMPNNRFLAERTGGTYSTLKVQPAELEDSGVYFCASSQRSNSGNTIYFGEGSWLTVV.

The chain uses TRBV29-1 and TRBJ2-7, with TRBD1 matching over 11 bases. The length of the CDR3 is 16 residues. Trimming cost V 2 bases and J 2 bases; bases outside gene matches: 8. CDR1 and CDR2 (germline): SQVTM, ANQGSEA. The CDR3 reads CSVESPGTGGTYEQYF. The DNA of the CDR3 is TGCAGCGTTGAATCCCCCGGGACAGGGGGGACCTACGAGCAGTACTTC.